This paragraph reports one TCR beta chain. No antigen is known for it. Base qualities are not provided; no much larger clone lies one nucleotide away. Preparation of the library involved the immunoSEQ multiplex PCR assay. Held by TCRdb, this immuneACCESS table contains in-frame sequences only and omits some clones. Under half of the omission traces to an unresolved V gene where checked; the cause of the rest is unknown. The sample yields tens of thousands of clones; 90% were counted once. The top ten clones comprise roughly 0.39% of the sample. This entry is derived from a study of T cell changes during pregnancy in multiple sclerosis (dated by TCRdb to between 2018 and 2020). About the study as a whole: Changes in the T cell repertoire over the course of pregnancy were examined in this study in women with multiple sclerosis.

Trimming takes 6 bases off V and 2 bases off J; junction bases not matched to a gene: 5. The germline V gene (reference sequence) yields MNHEY for CDR1 and SMNVEV for CDR2. From the cysteine through the phenylalanine, the CDR3 covers 15 amino acids. Of the read, only the CDR3 DNA is kept; its 45 bases are in frame from base 1. This receptor was obtained from a female donor with multiple sclerosis, enrolled in a pregnancy study. The rearrangement joined TRBV27 to TRBJ2-5; TRBD2 aligns with 11 central bases. Sequencing was performed on CD4+ T cells from peripheral blood mononuclear cells, taken in the second trimester of pregnancy. The DNA sequence follows: TGTGCCAGCAGCCTGACTAGCGGGGCGCAAGAGACCCAGTACTTC. Translated, this gives CASSLTSGAQETQYF.